Below, 28 T cell receptor beta chains from the same sample are listed, as sequenced in a study of T-cell reconstitution after alpha-beta-depleted transplantation in children. Molecular barcoding with unique molecular identifiers was used for the TCRbeta library. TCRdb independently ran MiXCR on the PCR reads; one entry per CDR3 protein. This table has about 980,000 distinct CDR3 sequences, roughly 29% appearing once. Specimen: PBMCs, mostly from graft donor cells, collected 360 days after TCRalphabeta/CD19-depleted stem cell transplant. The source of these receptors is a boy in the first two years of life who had a stem cell transplant for SCID, so the T cells may come from the graft donor.

This clonotype was observed a few times. The chain employs TRBV12-5 and TRBJ1-5, with TRBD1 as a possible D gene (5 bases). The CDR3 totals 16 residues. The germline V gene encodes CDR1 LGHNT and CDR2 FRNRAP. Trimming stripped 4 bases from V and 2 bases from J, with 15 bases between. The CDR3, as DNA: TGTGCTAGTGGTTCCGATGGGACCCCGGGCAATCAGCCCCAGCATTTT. Translated, it gives CASGSDGTPGNQPQHF.

The chain joins TRBV5-1 to TRBJ2-3, with 7 bases lining up with TRBD2. The CDR3 runs to 18 residues. CDR1 is SGHRS and CDR2 is YFSETQ in the germline V gene. Germline trimming cut 4 bases from V and 1 base from J; bases unmatched to any gene: 15. The CDR3 nucleotides read TGCGCCAGCAGCAACAGACTAGCTACCTTCTCGCGCACAGATACGCAGTATTTT. Amino acid sequence: CASSNRLATFSRTDTQYF. Full variable domain (outside the CDR3, taken from reference TRBV5-1 and TRBJ2-3): KAGVTQTPRYLIKTRGQQVTLSCSPISGHRSVSWYQQTPGQGLQFLFEYFSETQRNKGNFPGRFSGRQFSNSRSEMNVSTLELGDSALYLCASSNRLATFSRTDTQYFGPGTRLTVL.

This clonotype was picked up a small number of times. This chain links TRBV9 with TRBJ2-3, with D perhaps matching TRBD2 (5 bases). There are 17 residues in the CDR3. V lost 0 bases and J 0 bases, leaving 14 bases between the germline ends. Germline values: CDR1 SGDLS, CDR2 YYNGEE. CDR3 protein: CASSVARVNPSTDTQYF. The DNA of the CDR3 is TGTGCCAGCAGCGTAGCGAGGGTGAACCCTAGCACAGATACGCAGTATTTT.

V and J are TRBV25-1 and TRBJ2-3; 7 bases are shared with TRBD2. After removal of 4 bases from V and 4 bases from J, the junction contained 14 bases not matched to a gene. The length of the CDR3 is 17 residues. Germline CDR1 and CDR2: MGHDK and SYGVNS. The CDR3 region has the DNA TGTGCCAGCAGTGCCAAGAGACTAGCAATGTGGGCAGATACGCAGTATTTT. It yields the protein CASSAKRLAMWADTQYF.

The chain uses TRBV20-1 and TRBJ2-7, with D perhaps TRBD2 (6 bases). V lost 3 bases and J 4 bases, leaving 25 bases between the germline ends. Germline CDR1 and CDR2: DFQATT and SNEGSKA (reference sequence). CDR3 length equals 17 residues. The DNA for the CDR3 is TGCAGTGCTAGCGGTAGTAGCGGTGGTGTGCCCCCGTACGAGCAGTACTTC. It codes for CSASGSSGGVPPYEQYF.

This chain joins TRBV5-1 and TRBJ2-1; 9 nucleotides agree with TRBD2. The CDR3 has 17 amino acids. With V trimmed by 0 bases and J by 9 bases, 13 bases remained unmatched. CDR1 is SGHRS, CDR2 YFSETQ, per germline. The CDR3 DNA follows: TGCGCCAGCAGCTTGGGGTCTAGCGGGGTTAGCAACGGTGAGCAGTTCTTC. As protein: CASSLGSSGVSNGEQFF.

The J gene is TRBJ2-7, the V gene TRBV29-1, with 11 bases identical to TRBD1. The CDR3 totals 14 residues. Germline trimming cut 4 bases from V and 2 bases from J; bases unmatched to any gene: 4. The germline V gene has CDR1 SQVTM and CDR2 ANQGSEA. The CDR3 loop reads CSVGRTGGTYEQYF. The CDR3 coding sequence is TGCAGCGTTGGTAGGACAGGGGGCACCTACGAGCAGTACTTC.

This clonotype was seen only a few times. V usage is TRBV4-3 and J usage is TRBJ1-4; no definite D call. V lost 1 base and J 10 bases, leaving 7 bases between the germline ends. Germline V gene lookup returns CDR1 LGHNA and CDR2 YSLEER. The CDR3 covers 12 residues. The CDR3 reads CASSQAVGKLFF. The CDR3 DNA reads as TGCGCCAGCAGCCAAGCGGTGGGAAAACTGTTTTTT.

CDR3 residues: CASSPPYEQETQYF. The CDR3 nucleotides read TGTGCCAGCAGCCCTCCTTACGAACAAGAGACCCAGTACTTC. The chain is built from TRBV28 and TRBJ2-5; D is ambiguous. Deletions cut 6 bases from V and 2 bases from J, with 13 bases between. Germline loops: CDR1 MDHEN, CDR2 SYDVKM. The CDR3 has 14 amino acids. The full variable domain, with the rest looked up from reference TRBV28 and TRBJ2-5, is DVKVTQSSRYLVKRTGEKVFLECVQDMDHENMFWYRQDPGLGLRLIYFSYDVKMKEKGDIPEGYSVSREKKERFSLILESASTNQTSMYLCASSPPYEQETQYFGPGTRLLVL.

This rearrangement joins TRBV18 to TRBJ1-6, with D possibly TRBD1 on 6 matching bases. The V and J ends lost 3 bases and 8 bases respectively, with 8 bases between them. Germline V gene lookup returns CDR1 KGHSH and CDR2 LQKENI. The CDR3 contains 13 residues. Here the CDR3 DNA reads TGTGCCAGCTCACCGGGGGCGCATTCACCCCTCCACTTT. This gives the protein CASSPGAHSPLHF.

The chain is built from TRBV28 and TRBJ1-1; a weak D match, TRBD1 (5 bases). Germline lookup yields CDR1 MDHEN and CDR2 SYDVKM. The CDR3 totals 15 residues. Trimming took off 6 bases at V and 0 bases at J, with 14 bases between the two ends. CDR3 residues: CASRPNRGLNTEAFF. The CDR3 bases are TGTGCCAGCAGACCTAACCGGGGCCTGAACACTGAAGCTTTCTTT.

This clonotype was seen a few times. The chain couples TRBV5-6 to TRBJ1-5, with D uncertain. V was pared by 1 base and J by 7 bases, with 15 bases between. Looked up from germline, CDR1 is SGHDT and CDR2 is YYEEEE. The CDR3 runs 15 residues. The chain's CDR3 is CASSLSTLRQQPQHF. CDR3 DNA sequence: TGTGCCAGCAGCTTGTCGACGTTGCGACAACAGCCCCAGCATTTT.

The V call is TRBV12-3 or TRBV12-4, the J call TRBJ2-1, with a possible D match to TRBD2 (7 bases). There are 17 residues in the CDR3. Trimming removed 1 base at V and 7 bases at J, with 20 bases between. The DNA for the CDR3 is TGTGCCAGCAGTTTAGATAAGCGGGCAGGGGAGGGGAATGAGCAGTTCTTC. Residues: CASSLDKRAGEGNEQFF.

This clonotype was seen repeatedly, ten times or more. The chain carries TRBV7-3 and TRBJ2-3, with 8 positions matching TRBD1. The ends lost 2 bases at V and 2 bases at J; junction bases unmatched: 0. This CDR3 comprises 14 residues. Germline CDR1 SGHTA, CDR2 FQGTGA. The CDR3 sequence is CASSLQGATDTQYF. The CDR3 coding sequence is TGTGCCAGCAGCTTACAGGGGGCCACAGATACGCAGTATTTT.

The rearrangement uses TRBV12-3 or TRBV12-4 and TRBJ1-1; D is possibly TRBD1 (6 bases). V lost 7 bases and J lost 0, with 9 bases in between. The CDR3 totals 13 residues. The CDR3 region has the DNA TGTGCCAGCAAAGGACAGTTGAACACTGAAGCTTTCTTT. The encoded protein is CASKGQLNTEAFF.

This clonotype showed up just a few times. This rearrangement joins TRBV29-1 to TRBJ1-2; the D gene is possibly TRBD1 (6 bases). V was trimmed by 4 bases and J by 5 bases, leaving 17 bases between them. The CDR3 extends over 14 amino acids. Per germline, CDR1 SQVTM and CDR2 ANQGSEA. In nucleotides, the CDR3 is TGCAGCGTTGCCCGGGACACCGTGGGGTATGGCTACACCTTC. Encoded protein: CSVARDTVGYGYTF.

The gene calls are TRBV5-1 and TRBJ2-7; D is uncertain. CDR3 length: 15 amino acids. Per the germline V gene, CDR1 is SGHRS and CDR2 is YFSETQ. V dropped 0 bases and J dropped 1 base, with 11 bases sitting between them. CDR3 nucleotide sequence: TGCGCCAGCAGCTTGGACTGGGTCGGGTCCTACGAGCAGTACTTC. This gives the protein CASSLDWVGSYEQYF.

This clonotype was detected only a few times. This sequence joins TRBV21-1 and TRBJ2-3; the tabulated D call, TRBD2, remains unverified against the DNA. TRBV21-1 corresponds to a pseudogene. The CDR3 has 17 residues. DNA of the CDR3: TGTGCCAGACGACTAGCGGGGCGCCGTACCCGCACAGATACGCAGTATTTT. Translating gives CARRLAGRRTRTDTQYF.

The table lists this clonotype with many counts. The rearrangement joins TRBV5-1 to TRBJ2-2; D call uncertain. CDR3 length: 16 amino acids. The V end lost 1 base, the J end lost 4 bases, and 14 bases lay between the germline ends. Germline V CDR1 and CDR2: SGHRS, YFSETQ. DNA of the CDR3: TGCGCCAGCAGCTTGATAAGCAGGACCGGCACCGGGGAGCTGTTTTTT. It encodes CASSLISRTGTGELFF.

This clonotype was observed a few times. This chain links TRBV5-1 with TRBJ1-5; 8 bases agree with TRBD1. V trimming: 0 bases; J trimming: 7 bases; junction bases outside the gene matches: 3. This CDR3 comprises 14 residues. CDR1 is SGHRS, CDR2 YFSETQ, per germline. CDR3 nucleotide sequence: TGCGCCAGCAGCTTGGGACAGGGGCTGCAGCCCCAGCATTTT. It encodes CASSLGQGLQPQHF.

The CDR3: CASSPELGTQYF. CDR3 sequence (DNA): TGTGCCAGCTCACCTGAGCTAGGGACCCAGTACTTC. This rearrangement joins TRBV18 to TRBJ2-5; D not certain. The CDR3 contains 12 residues. V was clipped by 3 bases and J by 7 bases, with 9 bases between them. Germline V gene sequence: CDR1 KGHSH, CDR2 LQKENI.

V and J are TRBV7-2 and TRBJ2-7; no clear D. V lost 1 base to trimming and J lost 3 bases, with 13 bases between them. Germline CDR1 is SGHTA and CDR2 is FQGNSA. This CDR3 comprises 15 residues. In DNA form, the CDR3 reads TGTGCCAGCAGCTTAGGGGCAGGTCGAATCTACGAGCAGTACTTC. This codes for CASSLGAGRIYEQYF.

In its sample, this clonotype was seen many times. CDR3 DNA sequence: TGCAGTGCTAGGTCCGTACAGGGATATCCCCACTACGAGCAGTACTTC. It codes for CSARSVQGYPHYEQYF. The V gene is TRBV20-1, the J gene TRBJ2-7, with D possibly being TRBD1 (6 bases). The CDR3 covers 16 residues. The ends were cut back, 3 bases at V and 3 bases at J, with 21 bases in the middle. The V gene's germline CDR1 is DFQATT and CDR2 SNEGSKA (reference sequence).

This rearrangement joins TRBV9 to TRBJ2-3, with 11 bases matching TRBD2. Germline V gives CDR1 SGDLS, CDR2 YYNGEE. Unmatched junction bases numbered 3, after V lost 0 bases and J lost 3 bases. The CDR3 totals 16 residues. CDR3 loop: CASSVALAGGTDTQYF. Here the CDR3 DNA reads TGTGCCAGCAGCGTAGCCCTAGCGGGGGGAACAGATACGCAGTATTTT.

This clonotype was seen many times. The chain couples TRBV2 to TRBJ2-4; D unclear. The germline V and J ends were trimmed by 6 bases and 0 bases, with 18 bases remaining between them. The CDR3 is 17 residues long. The germline V gene encodes CDR1 SNHLY and CDR2 FYNNEI. CDR3 protein: CASRPYPANLAKNIQYF. The CDR3 DNA reads TGTGCCAGCAGGCCTTACCCCGCCAACTTAGCCAAAAACATTCAGTACTTC. Together with reference TRBV2 and TRBJ2-4, the CDR3 gives the full variable domain: EPEVTQTPSHQVTQMGQEVILRCVPISNHLYFYWYRQILGQKVEFLVSFYNNEISEKSEIFDDQFSVERPDGSNFTLKIRSTKLEDSAMYFCASRPYPANLAKNIQYFGAGTRLSVL.

J is TRBJ1-1 and V is TRBV10-3; D might be TRBD1 (5 bases). This CDR3 spans 17 amino acids. Trimming took 1 base from V and 1 from J, leaving 16 bases between them. CDR1 is ENHRY, CDR2 SYGVKD, per germline. CDR3 nucleotide sequence: TGTGCCATCAGTGAGTTGTTTAGGAAAGGGGAGAACACTGAAGCTTTCTTT. It codes for CAISELFRKGENTEAFF.

V usage is TRBV4-3 and J usage is TRBJ2-3; the D call may be TRBD1 or TRBD2 (5 bases each). The CDR3 consists of 16 residues. Germline CDR1 is LGHNA and CDR2 is YSLEER. V lost 0 bases and J 6 bases, leaving 16 bases between the germline ends. DNA of the CDR3: TGCGCCAGCAGCCAAGATCTTTACGGGACGACCGATACGCAGTATTTT. Translation: CASSQDLYGTTDTQYF.

The chain uses TRBV7-2 and TRBJ2-7, with 11 bases lining up with TRBD2. The ends lost 5 bases at V and 4 bases at J; junction bases unmatched: 10. The CDR3 contains 16 residues. The V gene's germline CDR1 is SGHTA and CDR2 FQGNSA. In DNA, the CDR3 is TGTGCCAGCAGCCCCCAGACTAGCGGGGCGCCTTACGAGCAGTACTTC. Its protein is CASSPQTSGAPYEQYF.